This T cell receptor (beta chain) came from a study of cytomegalovirus exposure and HLA in healthy donors. Study findings and constraints: Later work showed greater clonal expansion in HLA-associated TCR beta chains than in equally common others.

The PCR made use of 60 Vbeta and 13 Jbeta primers. Sequencing used immunoSEQ multiplex PCR; TCRdb keeps in-frame clones, though not all of them. The repertoire holds approximately 110,000 clones, with roughly 80% as singletons. Remarks on this clone: The target antigen is unknown.

Germline CDR1 is LNHDA and CDR2 is SQIVND (reference sequence). The CDR3 is 15 amino acids. V shed 4 bases and J 1 base; nucleotides not matched to a gene: 4. The sample was PBMCs. The chain carries TRBV19 and TRBJ1-1; 9 bases agree with TRBD1. The receptor was derived from a woman aged 45-60 years in good health and CMV-seropositive. This chain's CDR3 is CASSTTGGWNTEAFF. CDR3 DNA: TGTGCCAGTAGTACGACAGGGGGGTGGAACACTGAAGCTTTCTTT. Full variable domain (missing parts from reference TRBV19 and TRBJ1-1): DGGITQSPKYLFRKEGQNVTLSCEQNLNHDAMYWYRQDPGQGLRLIYYSQIVNDFQKGDIAEGYSVSREKKESFPLTVTSAQKNPTAFYLCASSTTGGWNTEAFFGQGTRLTVV.